This T cell receptor (beta chain) was recovered during a study of T cells in tuberculosis. Study overall: A South African cohort included IGRA-negative adolescents, latently infected IGRA-positive adolescents and adults with active tuberculosis.

The data were produced by immunoSEQ multiplex PCR, yet TCRdb's version contains in-frame clones alone and is incomplete. This sample has 29,000 or so clones; roughly 93% occur once, and the top ten carry just under 5%. On average about 100,000 T cells per donor were immunosequenced. The CDR3 consists of 14 residues. From germline, CDR1 is SNHLY and CDR2 FYNNEI. Trimming took 6 bases from V and 0 from J, leaving 10 bases between them. Comments on this clone: What it recognizes is unknown.

Study-level results: Using the GMM-specific repertoire gave around 90% accuracy versus 60% to 70% with motifs.

Input material: PBMCs. The chain links TRBV2 to TRBJ2-3; D is perhaps TRBD1 (6 bases). The sequence was collected from a donor aged 10-30 years with latent tuberculosis or without tuberculosis infection. The CDR3 protein is CASRTDRSTDTQYF. CDR3 in DNA: TGTGCCAGCAGAACAGACAGGAGCACAGATACGCAGTATTTT.